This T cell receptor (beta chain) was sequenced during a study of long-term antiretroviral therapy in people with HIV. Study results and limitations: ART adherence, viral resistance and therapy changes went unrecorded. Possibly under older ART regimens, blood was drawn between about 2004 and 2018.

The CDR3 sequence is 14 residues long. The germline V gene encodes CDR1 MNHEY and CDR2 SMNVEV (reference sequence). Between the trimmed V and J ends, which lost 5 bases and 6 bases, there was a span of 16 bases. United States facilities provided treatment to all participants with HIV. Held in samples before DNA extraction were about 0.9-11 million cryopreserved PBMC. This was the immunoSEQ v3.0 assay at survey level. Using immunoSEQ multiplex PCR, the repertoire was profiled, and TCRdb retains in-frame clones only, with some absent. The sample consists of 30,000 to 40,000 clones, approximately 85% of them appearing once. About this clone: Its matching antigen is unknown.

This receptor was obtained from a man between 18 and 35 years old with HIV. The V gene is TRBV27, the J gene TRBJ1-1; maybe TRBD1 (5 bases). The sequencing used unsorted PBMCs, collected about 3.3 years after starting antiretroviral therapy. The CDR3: CASSLDGWGAEAFF. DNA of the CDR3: TGTGCCAGCAGTCTCGACGGGTGGGGCGCTGAAGCTTTCTTT.